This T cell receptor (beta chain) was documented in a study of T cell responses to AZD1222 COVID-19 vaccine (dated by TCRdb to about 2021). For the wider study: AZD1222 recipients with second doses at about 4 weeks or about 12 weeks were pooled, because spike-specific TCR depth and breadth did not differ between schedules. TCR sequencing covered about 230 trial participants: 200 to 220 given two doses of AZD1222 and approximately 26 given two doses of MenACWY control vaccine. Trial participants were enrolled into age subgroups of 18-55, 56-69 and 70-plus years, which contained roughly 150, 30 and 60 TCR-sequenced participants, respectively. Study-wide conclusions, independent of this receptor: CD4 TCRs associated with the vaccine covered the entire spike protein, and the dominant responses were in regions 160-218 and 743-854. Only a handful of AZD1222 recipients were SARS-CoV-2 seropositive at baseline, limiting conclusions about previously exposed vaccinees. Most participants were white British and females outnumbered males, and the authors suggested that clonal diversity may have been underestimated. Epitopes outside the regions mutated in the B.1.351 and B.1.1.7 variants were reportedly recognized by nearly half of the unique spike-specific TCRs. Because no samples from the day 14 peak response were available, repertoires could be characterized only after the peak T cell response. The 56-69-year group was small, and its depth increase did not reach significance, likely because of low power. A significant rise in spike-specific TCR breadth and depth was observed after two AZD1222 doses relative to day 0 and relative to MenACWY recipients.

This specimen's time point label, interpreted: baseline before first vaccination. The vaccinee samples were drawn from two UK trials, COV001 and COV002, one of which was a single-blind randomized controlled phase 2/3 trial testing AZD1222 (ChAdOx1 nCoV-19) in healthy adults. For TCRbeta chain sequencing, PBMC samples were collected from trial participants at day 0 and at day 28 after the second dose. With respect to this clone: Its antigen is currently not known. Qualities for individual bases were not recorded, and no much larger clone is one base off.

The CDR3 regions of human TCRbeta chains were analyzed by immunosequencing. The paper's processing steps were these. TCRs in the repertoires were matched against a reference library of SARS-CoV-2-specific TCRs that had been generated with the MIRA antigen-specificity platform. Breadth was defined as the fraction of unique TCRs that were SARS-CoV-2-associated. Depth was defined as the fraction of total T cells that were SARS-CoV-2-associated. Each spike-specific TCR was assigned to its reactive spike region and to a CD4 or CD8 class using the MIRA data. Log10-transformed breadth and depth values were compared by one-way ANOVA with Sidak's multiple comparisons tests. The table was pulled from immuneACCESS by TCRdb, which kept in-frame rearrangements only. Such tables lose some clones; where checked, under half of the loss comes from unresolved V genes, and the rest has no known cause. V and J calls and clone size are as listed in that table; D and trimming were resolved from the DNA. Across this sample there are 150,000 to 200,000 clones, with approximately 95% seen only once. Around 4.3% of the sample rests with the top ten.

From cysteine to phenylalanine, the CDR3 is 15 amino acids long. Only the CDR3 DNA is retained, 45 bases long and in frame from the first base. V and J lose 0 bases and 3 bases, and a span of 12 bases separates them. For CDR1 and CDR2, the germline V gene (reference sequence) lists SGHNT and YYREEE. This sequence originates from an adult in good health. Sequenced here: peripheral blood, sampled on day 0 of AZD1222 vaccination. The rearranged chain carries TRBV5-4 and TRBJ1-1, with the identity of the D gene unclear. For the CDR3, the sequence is CASSLVSGPYTEAFF. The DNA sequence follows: TGTGCCAGCAGCTTGGTATCAGGCCCCTACACTGAAGCTTTCTTT. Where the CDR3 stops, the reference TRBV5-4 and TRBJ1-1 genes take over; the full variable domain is ETGVTQSPTHLIKTRGQQVTLRCSSQSGHNTVSWYQQALGQGPQFIFQYYREEENGRGNFPPRFSGLQFPNYSSELNVNALELDDSALYLCASSLVSGPYTEAFFGQGTRLTVV.